This TCR beta chain was sequenced for a study of CD8 T cells in ankylosing spondylitis. Study conclusions and caveats: In ankylosing spondylitis blood, a motif of roughly eight highly homologous TCR beta variants appeared characteristic.

The germline V gene encodes CDR1 SGHAT and CDR2 FQNNGV. The length of the CDR3 is 16 residues. V gave up 1 base and J gave up 8 bases; unmatched junction bases: 9. This clonotype was seen ten or more times. What it recognizes is unknown. Quantitative 5'-RACE was performed with molecular barcodes, and it yielded the TCR beta libraries. TCRdb reanalysed the 5' RACE reads using MiXCR and keeps one entry per CDR3 protein. The sample includes about 280,000 distinct CDR3 sequences, around 19% of them seen just once. The receptor was derived from a male donor with ankylosing spondylitis or in good health (not recorded which). Sequenced sample: blood, either unsorted or a sorted T cell fraction (not recorded which). The chain has TRBV11-2 and TRBJ2-1; 9 bases fit TRBD2. The CDR3 bases are TGTGCCAGCAGCTTAGGTAGCGGGAGAATTCACTATGAGCAGTTCTTC. Its protein product is CASSLGSGRIHYEQFF.